This TCR beta chain was profiled in a study of vaccination and CD4 T cells after COVID-19. On the study more broadly: The control cultures got either a CEFX pool, an HIV-1 Nef pool, or no peptide at all. Study findings and constraints: Detection of a median approximately 87% of reactive clones in convalescent patients was confined to the period after vaccination. Median SARS-CoV-2-reactive clonotype numbers rose nonsignificantly, roughly 20 to 38.

Noted treatment: roughly 10-day PBMC culture with coronavirus spike peptide pools or control peptides (ViraFEST assay). At the Johns Hopkins FTIC core, DNA taken from cultured CD4+ T cells was sequenced by way of the Oncomine TCR Beta short-read assay. CD4+ T cells were cultured, and genomic DNA was extracted from them. Via MiXCR, TCRdb re-called the PCR reads, giving one row per CDR3 protein. Of more than 10,000 distinct CDR3 sequences listed, approximately 44% are singletons. As regards this clonotype: The antigen remains undetermined.

Sequenced input: CD4+ T cells from blood, cultured in vitro. This receptor was identified in a human donor who had recovered from COVID-19.

The CDR3 coding sequence is TGTGCCACCAGTGATATACCGGGCCCCAGAGGCACCGGGGAGCTGTTTTTT. Protein: CATSDIPGPRGTGELFF. The genes are TRBV24-1 and TRBJ2-2, with D uncertain. Trimming removed 3 bases from V and 4 bases from J, with 17 bases in between. Germline V lookup: CDR1 KGHDR, CDR2 SFDVKD. CDR3 size: 17 residues.